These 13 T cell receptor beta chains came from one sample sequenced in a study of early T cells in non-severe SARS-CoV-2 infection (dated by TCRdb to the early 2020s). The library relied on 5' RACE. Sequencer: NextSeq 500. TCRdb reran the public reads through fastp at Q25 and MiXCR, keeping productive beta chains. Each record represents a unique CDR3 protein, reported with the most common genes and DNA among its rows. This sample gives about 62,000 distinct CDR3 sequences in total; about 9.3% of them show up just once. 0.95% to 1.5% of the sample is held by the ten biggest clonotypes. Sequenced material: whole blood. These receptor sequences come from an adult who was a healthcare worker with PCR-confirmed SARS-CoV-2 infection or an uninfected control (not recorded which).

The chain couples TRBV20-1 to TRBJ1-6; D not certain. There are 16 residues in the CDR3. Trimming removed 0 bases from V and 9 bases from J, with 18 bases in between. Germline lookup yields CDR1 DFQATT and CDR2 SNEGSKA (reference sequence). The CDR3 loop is CSARERLPFGISPLHF. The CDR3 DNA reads TGCAGTGCTAGAGAGCGTTTACCCTTCGGGATTTCACCCCTCCACTTT.

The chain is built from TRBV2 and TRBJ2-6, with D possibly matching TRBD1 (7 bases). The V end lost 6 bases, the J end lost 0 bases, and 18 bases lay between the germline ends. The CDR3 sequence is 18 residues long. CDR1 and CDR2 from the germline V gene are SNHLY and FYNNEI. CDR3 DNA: TGTGCCAGCAGAATGACAGGGCGGAGGGCCTCTGGGGCCAACGTCCTGACTTTC. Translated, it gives CASRMTGRRASGANVLTF. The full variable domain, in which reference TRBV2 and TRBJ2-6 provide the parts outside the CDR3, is EPEVTQTPSHQVTQMGQEVILRCVPISNHLYFYWYRQILGQKVEFLVSFYNNEISEKSEIFDDQFSVERPDGSNFTLKIRSTKLEDSAMYFCASRMTGRRASGANVLTFGAGSRLTVL.

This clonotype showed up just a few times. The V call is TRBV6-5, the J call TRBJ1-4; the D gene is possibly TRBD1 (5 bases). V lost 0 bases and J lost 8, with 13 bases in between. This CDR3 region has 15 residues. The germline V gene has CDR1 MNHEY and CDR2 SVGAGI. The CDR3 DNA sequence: TGTGCCAGCAGTTACTCAACCGGGGACGGAGAAAAACTGTTTTTT. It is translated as CASSYSTGDGEKLFF.

The CDR3 region is CASSPIEGGTYEQYV. Written as DNA, the CDR3 is TGTGCCAGCAGCCCCATCGAGGGAGGTACCTACGAGCAGTACGTC. This chain links TRBV7-6 with TRBJ2-7; TRBD2 is a possible D gene (6 bases). V lost 5 bases, J lost 2 bases, and 16 bases lay in between. Germline CDR1 reads SGHVS; CDR2 reads FNYEAQ. The CDR3 sequence is 15 residues long.

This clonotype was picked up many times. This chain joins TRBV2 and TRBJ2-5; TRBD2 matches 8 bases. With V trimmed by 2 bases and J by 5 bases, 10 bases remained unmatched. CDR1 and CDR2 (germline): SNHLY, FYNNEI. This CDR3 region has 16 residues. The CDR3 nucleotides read TGTGCCAGCAGTGAAAAGAGCGGGGGCAAACTGGAGACCCAGTACTTC. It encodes CASSEKSGGKLETQYF.

The CDR3 region has the DNA TGTGCCAGCAGCCAACTTTTGGGGACTAGCACCTACGAGCAGTACTTC. Translating it yields CASSQLLGTSTYEQYF. The chain employs TRBV4-2 and TRBJ2-7; 9 positions match TRBD2. V lost 2 bases, J lost 2 bases, and 7 bases stayed unmatched. The CDR3 spans 16 residues. Germline values: CDR1 LGHNA, CDR2 YNFKEQ.

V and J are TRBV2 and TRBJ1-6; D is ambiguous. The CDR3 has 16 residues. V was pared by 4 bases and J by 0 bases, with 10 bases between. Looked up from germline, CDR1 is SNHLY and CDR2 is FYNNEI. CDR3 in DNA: TGTGCCAGCAGTGCCCAGCCAAGCTCCTATAATTCACCCCTCCACTTT. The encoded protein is CASSAQPSSYNSPLHF.

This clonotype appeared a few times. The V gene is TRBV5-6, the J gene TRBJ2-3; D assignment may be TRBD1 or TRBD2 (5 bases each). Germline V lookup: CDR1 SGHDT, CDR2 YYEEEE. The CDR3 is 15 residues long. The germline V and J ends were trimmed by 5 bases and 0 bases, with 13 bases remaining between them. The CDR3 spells CASRAGTSSTDTQYF. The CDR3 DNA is TGTGCCAGCAGGGCCGGGACGTCTAGCACAGATACGCAGTATTTT.

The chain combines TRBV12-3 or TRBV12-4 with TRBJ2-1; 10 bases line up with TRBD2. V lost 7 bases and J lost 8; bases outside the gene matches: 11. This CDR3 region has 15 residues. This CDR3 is CASTPAGGRSYEQFF. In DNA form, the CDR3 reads TGTGCCAGCACCCCAGCGGGGGGGCGTTCCTATGAGCAGTTCTTC.

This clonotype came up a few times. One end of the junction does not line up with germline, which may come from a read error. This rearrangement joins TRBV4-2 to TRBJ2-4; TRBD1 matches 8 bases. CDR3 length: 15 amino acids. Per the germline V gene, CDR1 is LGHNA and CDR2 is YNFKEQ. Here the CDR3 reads CVSSHIQGDQNIQYF. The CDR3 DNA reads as TGTGTCAGCAGCCACATACAGGGGGACCAAAACATTCAGTACTTC.

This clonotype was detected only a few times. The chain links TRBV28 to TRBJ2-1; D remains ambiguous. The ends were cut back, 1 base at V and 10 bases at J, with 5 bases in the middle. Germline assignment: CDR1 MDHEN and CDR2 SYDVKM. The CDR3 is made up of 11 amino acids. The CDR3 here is CASSLSREQFF. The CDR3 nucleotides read TGTGCCAGCAGTTTATCTCGGGAGCAGTTCTTC.

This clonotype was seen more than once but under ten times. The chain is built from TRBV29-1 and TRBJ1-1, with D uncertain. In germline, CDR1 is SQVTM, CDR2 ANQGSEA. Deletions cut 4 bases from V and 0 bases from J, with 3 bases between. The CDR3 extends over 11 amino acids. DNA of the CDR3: TGCAGCGTTGGACTGAACACTGAAGCTTTCTTT. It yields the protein CSVGLNTEAFF.

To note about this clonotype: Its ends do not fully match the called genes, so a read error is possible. This CDR3 reads CSARGAGTEPYDYTF. The CDR3 nucleotides are TGCAGTGCTAGAGGGGCAGGGACAGAACCCTATGACTACACCTTC. This sequence joins TRBV20-1 and TRBJ1-2; 7 positions match TRBD1. The CDR3 runs 15 residues. Germline values: CDR1 DFQATT, CDR2 SNEGSKA (reference sequence).